This T cell receptor beta chain derives from a study of breast tumors, draining lymph nodes, adjacent tissues. Study results and caveats: Tumor repertoires ranked between lymph nodes and nontumor tissue in diversity, with V and J gene preferences. The lymph node origin of tumor T cells was framed as consistent with a hypothesis, not demonstrated. Data fit most tumor T cells coming from lymph node, expanding in tumor.

Axillary draining lymph nodes of breast cancer patients supplied the node samples. TCRdb ran MiXCR on the multiplex PCR reads and lists one entry per CDR3 protein. The sample records approximately 300,000 distinct CDR3 sequences, 30% to 35% being singletons. V was pared by 3 bases and J by 11 bases, with 26 bases between. The germline V gene has CDR1 DFQATT and CDR2 SNEGSKA (reference sequence). This CDR3 has 16 residues. Points on this clonotype: Its antigen remains unidentified.

The sequence was obtained from a female donor with breast cancer. Some clones in this sample may be carry-over from other donors' samples. The chain joins TRBV20-1 to TRBJ1-5; D is uncertain. Sequencing was done on a sample of axillary lymph node tissue. The CDR3 region is CSASGGISWEKETQHF. The CDR3, as DNA: TGCAGTGCTAGTGGCGGGATTAGCTGGGAGAAAGAGACCCAGCATTTT.